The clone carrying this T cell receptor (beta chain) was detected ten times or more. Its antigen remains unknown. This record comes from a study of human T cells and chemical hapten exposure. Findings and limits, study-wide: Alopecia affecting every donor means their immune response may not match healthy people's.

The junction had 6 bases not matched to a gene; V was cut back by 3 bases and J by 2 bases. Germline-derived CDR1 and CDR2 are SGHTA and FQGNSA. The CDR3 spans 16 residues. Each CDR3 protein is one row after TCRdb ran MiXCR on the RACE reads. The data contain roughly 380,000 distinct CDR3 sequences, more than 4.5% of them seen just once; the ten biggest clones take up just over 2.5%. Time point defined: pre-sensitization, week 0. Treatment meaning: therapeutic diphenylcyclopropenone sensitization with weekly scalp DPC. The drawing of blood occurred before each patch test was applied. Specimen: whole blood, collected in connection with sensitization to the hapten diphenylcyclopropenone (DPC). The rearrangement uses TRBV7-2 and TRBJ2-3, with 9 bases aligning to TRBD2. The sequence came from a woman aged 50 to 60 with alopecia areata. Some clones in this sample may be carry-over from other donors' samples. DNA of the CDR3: TGTGCCAGCAGCTTTAGCGGGGGCCCTTCCACAGATACGCAGTATTTT. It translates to CASSFSGGPSTDTQYF.